This T cell receptor (beta chain) was found in a study of blood T cell repertoires in COVID-19. Study as a whole: The United States, Italy and Spain supplied acute and convalescent COVID-19 samples.

Per the germline V gene, CDR1 is LNHDA and CDR2 is SQIVND (reference sequence). The CDR3 extends over 14 amino acids. J lost 6 bases, V lost 5 bases, and 7 bases had no gene match. Authors' data handling: Reference gene primer amplification yielded estimated nucleated cell counts. The table came from immunoSEQ multiplex PCR; TCRdb's copy has only in-frame clones and leaves some out. D and trimming were read from the DNA, whereas the V and J calls and clone size are those reported in that table. The repertoire includes about 220,000 clones, about 85% of them detected once, and approximately 5% sits in the top ten.

This receptor was identified in a woman in her sixties or seventies who had recovered from COVID-19. The V gene is TRBV19, the J gene TRBJ2-7, with TRBD2 matching 10 bases. Material for sequencing was peripheral blood. CDR3 in amino acids: CASSPSSGGGEQYF. CDR3 sequence (DNA): TGTGCCAGTAGTCCCTCCAGCGGGGGGGGCGAGCAGTACTTC.